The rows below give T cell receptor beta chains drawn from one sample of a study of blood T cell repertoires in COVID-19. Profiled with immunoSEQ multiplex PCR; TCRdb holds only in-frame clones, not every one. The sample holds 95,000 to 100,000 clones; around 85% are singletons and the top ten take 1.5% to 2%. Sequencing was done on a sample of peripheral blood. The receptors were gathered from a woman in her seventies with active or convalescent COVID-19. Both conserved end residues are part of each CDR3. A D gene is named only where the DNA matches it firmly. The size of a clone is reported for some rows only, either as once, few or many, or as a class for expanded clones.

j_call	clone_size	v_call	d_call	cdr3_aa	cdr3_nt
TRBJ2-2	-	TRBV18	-	CASSPPRDTGELFF	TGTGCCAGCTCACCACCGAGGGACACCGGGGAGCTGTTTTTT
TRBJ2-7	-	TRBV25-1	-	CASSEWPGSRYEQYF	TGTGCCAGCAGTGAATGGCCGGGGTCTCGTTACGAGCAGTACTTC
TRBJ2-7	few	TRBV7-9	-	CASSPGVVYEQYF	TGTGCCAGCAGCCCAGGGGTCGTATACGAGCAGTACTTC
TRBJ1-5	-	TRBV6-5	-	CASSYSQGSGQPQHF	TGTGCCAGCAGTTACTCCCAGGGTTCAGGTCAGCCCCAGCATTTT
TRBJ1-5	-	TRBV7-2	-	CASSPGSRGTLGNQPQHF	TGTGCCAGCAGCCCAGGGTCCCGGGGGACTTTGGGCAATCAGCCCCAGCATTTT
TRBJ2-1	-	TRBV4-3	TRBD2	CASSQDLAGANEQFF	TGCGCCAGCAGCCAAGATCTAGCGGGAGCGAATGAGCAGTTCTTC
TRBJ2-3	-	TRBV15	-	CATSRRADTQYF	TGTGCCACCAGCAGGAGGGCGGATACGCAGTATTTT
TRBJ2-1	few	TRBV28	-	CASTDGDSYNEQFF	TGTGCCAGCACTGACGGGGACTCCTACAATGAGCAGTTCTTC
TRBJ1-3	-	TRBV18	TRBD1	CASSLGQGAGNTIYF	TGTGCCAGCTCACTCGGACAGGGCGCTGGAAACACCATATATTTT
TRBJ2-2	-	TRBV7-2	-	CASSLGISVGELFF	TGTGCCAGCAGCTTAGGGATTAGCGTGGGGGAGCTGTTTTTT
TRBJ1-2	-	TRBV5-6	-	CASSLQAGGYTF	TGTGCCAGCAGCCTACAAGCAGGCGGCTACACCTTC
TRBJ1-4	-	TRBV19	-	CASSISGYEKLFF	TGTGCCAGTAGTATATCAGGTTATGAAAAACTGTTTTTT
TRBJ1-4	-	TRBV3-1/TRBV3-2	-	CASSQRQTHEKLFF	TGTGCCAGCAGCCAAAGACAAACCCATGAAAAACTGTTTTTT
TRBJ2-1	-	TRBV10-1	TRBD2	CASSESRGGTTGLGCNEQFF	TGCGCCAGCAGTGAGTCGCGGGGCGGTACAACGGGACTAGGCTGCAATGAGCAGTTCTTC
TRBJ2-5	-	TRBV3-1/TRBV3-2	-	CATAPGRETQYF	TGTGCCACCGCCCCGGGTAGGGAGACCCAGTACTTC
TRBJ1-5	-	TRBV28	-	CASSSNRRPQHF	TGTGCCAGCAGTTCAAACAGGCGGCCCCAGCATTTT
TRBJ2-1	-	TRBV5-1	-	CASSFDSNNEQFF	TGCGCCAGCAGCTTTGACTCCAACAATGAGCAGTTCTTC
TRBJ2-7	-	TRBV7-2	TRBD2	CASSNPGGVYEQYF	TGTGCCAGCAGCAACCCGGGGGGAGTCTACGAGCAGTACTTC
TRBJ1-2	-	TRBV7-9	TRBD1	CASSLAGGLVGYTF	TGTGCCAGCAGCTTGGCAGGGGGTTTGGTTGGCTACACCTTC
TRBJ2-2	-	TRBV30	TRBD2	CAWSSSGSITGELFF	TGTGCCTGGAGTTCTAGCGGGAGTATAACCGGGGAGCTGTTTTTT
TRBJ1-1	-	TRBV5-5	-	CASSLDALEAFF	TGTGCCAGCAGCTTGGACGCGCTTGAAGCTTTCTTT
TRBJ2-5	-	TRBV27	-	CASRNVAAGETQYF	TGTGCCAGCAGGAATGTAGCGGCGGGGGAGACCCAGTACTTC
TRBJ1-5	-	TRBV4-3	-	CASSQDGRINQPQHF	TGCGCCAGCAGCCAAGATGGGAGAATTAATCAGCCCCAGCATTTT
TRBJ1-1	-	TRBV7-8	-	CASSLEQGIGTEAFF	TGTGCCAGCAGCTTAGAGCAGGGGATTGGTACTGAAGCTTTCTTT
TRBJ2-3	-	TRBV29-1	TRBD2	CSVEGSGGRVNTDTQYF	TGCAGCGTTGAAGGTAGCGGGGGGCGGGTCAACACAGATACGCAGTATTTT
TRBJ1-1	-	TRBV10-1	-	CASSELTEAFF	TGCGCCAGCAGTGAGCTAACTGAAGCTTTCTTT
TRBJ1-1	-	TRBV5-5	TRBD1	CASSPTGADTEAFF	TGTGCCAGCAGCCCGACAGGGGCTGACACTGAAGCTTTCTTT
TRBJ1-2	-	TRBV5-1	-	CASSEGVSGEYYGYTF	TGCGCCAGCAGCGAGGGAGTTTCTGGGGAGTACTATGGCTACACCTTC
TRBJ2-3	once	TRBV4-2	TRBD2	CASSLPPGGLADTQYF	TGTGCCAGCAGCCTCCCTCCGGGGGGGCTGGCAGATACGCAGTATTTT
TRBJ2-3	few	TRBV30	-	CAWSYGGRDSTDTQYF	TGTGCCTGGAGTTATGGTGGCAGGGACTCGACGGATACGCAGTATTTT
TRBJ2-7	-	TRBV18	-	CASSPRESSYEQYF	TGTGCCAGCTCCCCACGGGAGTCCTCCTACGAGCAGTACTTC
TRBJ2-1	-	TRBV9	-	CASSVAMLSGVQFF	TGTGCCAGCAGCGTAGCCATGTTGTCGGGGGTCCAGTTCTTC
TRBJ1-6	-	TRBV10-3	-	CAMRSGQGHSDSPLHF	TGTGCCATGAGGTCCGGGCAGGGTCATTCGGATTCACCCCTCCACTTT
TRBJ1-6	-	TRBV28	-	CASSLWTDNSPLHF	TGTGCCAGCAGTTTATGGACAGATAATTCACCCCTCCACTTT
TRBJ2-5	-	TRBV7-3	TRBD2	CASSPTSGGKETQYF	TGTGCCAGCAGCCCTACTAGCGGGGGAAAAGAGACCCAGTACTTC
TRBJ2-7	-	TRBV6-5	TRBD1	CASSPETGTYEQYF	TGTGCCAGCAGTCCGGAGACAGGGACCTACGAGCAGTACTTC
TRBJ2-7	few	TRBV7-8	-	CASSLKGGEQYF	TGTGCCAGCAGCTTAAAAGGAGGCGAGCAGTACTTC
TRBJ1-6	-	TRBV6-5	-	CASSNIGTGNSPLHF	TGTGCCAGCAGTAATATCGGGACTGGAAATTCACCCCTCCACTTT
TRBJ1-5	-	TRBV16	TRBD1	CASSQSWTGEQPQHF	TGTGCCAGCAGCCAATCTTGGACAGGGGAACAGCCCCAGCATTTT
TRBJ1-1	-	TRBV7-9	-	CASSNRNTEAFF	TGTGCCAGCAGCAATAGAAACACTGAAGCTTTCTTT
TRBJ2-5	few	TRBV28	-	CASSLGQSQETQYF	TGTGCCAGCAGCCTCGGACAGTCCCAAGAGACCCAGTACTTC
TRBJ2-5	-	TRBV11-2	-	CASSFGQQETQYF	TGTGCCAGCAGCTTTGGACAACAAGAGACCCAGTACTTC
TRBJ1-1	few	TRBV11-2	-	CASSLEERSQAFF	TGTGCCAGCAGCTTAGAGGAGCGCAGCCAAGCTTTCTTT
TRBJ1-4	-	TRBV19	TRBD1	CASSVTGNVLEKLFF	TGTGCCAGTAGTGTGACAGGGAACGTTCTGGAAAAACTGTTTTTT
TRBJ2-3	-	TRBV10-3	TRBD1	CAVQGVSTDTQYF	TGTGCCGTACAGGGGGTTAGCACAGATACGCAGTATTTT
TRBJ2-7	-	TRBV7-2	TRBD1	CASSSDRGFYEQYF	TGTGCCAGCAGCTCCGACAGGGGGTTTTACGAGCAGTACTTC
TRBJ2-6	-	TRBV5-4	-	CASSYGVSGANVLTF	TGTGCCAGCAGCTACGGGGTCTCTGGGGCCAACGTCCTGACTTTC
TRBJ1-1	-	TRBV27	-	CASIGGGSLGTEAFF	TGTGCCAGCATCGGGGGGGGGAGCTTGGGCACTGAAGCTTTCTTT
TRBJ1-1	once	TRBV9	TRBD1	CASSAGTGKGNTEAFF	TGTGCCAGCAGCGCAGGGACAGGGAAGGGGAACACTGAAGCTTTCTTT
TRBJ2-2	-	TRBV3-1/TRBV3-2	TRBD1	CASRDRGLRLHTGELFF	TGTGCCAGCCGGGACAGGGGGCTGAGACTGCACACCGGGGAGCTGTTTTTT
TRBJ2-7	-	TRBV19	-	CASSIRGTAHYEQYF	TGTGCCAGTAGTATACGGGGAACGGCGCACTACGAGCAGTACTTC
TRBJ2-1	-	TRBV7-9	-	CATTSSYNEQFF	TGTGCCACCACTAGCTCCTACAATGAGCAGTTCTTC
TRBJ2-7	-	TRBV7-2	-	CASRGGPLTYEQYF	TGTGCCAGCAGGGGCGGGCCTTTAACCTACGAGCAGTACTTC
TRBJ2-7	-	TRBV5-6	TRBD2	CASIRLAGGDEQYF	TGTGCCAGCATCAGACTAGCGGGAGGGGACGAGCAGTACTTC
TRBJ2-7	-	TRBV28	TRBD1	CASSSGQTYEQYF	TGTGCCAGCAGTTCGGGACAGACCTACGAGCAGTACTTC
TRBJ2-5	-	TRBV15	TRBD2	CATSSGRLAGGLEETQYF	TGTGCCACCAGCAGTGGGAGATTAGCGGGGGGGCTAGAAGAGACCCAGTACTTC